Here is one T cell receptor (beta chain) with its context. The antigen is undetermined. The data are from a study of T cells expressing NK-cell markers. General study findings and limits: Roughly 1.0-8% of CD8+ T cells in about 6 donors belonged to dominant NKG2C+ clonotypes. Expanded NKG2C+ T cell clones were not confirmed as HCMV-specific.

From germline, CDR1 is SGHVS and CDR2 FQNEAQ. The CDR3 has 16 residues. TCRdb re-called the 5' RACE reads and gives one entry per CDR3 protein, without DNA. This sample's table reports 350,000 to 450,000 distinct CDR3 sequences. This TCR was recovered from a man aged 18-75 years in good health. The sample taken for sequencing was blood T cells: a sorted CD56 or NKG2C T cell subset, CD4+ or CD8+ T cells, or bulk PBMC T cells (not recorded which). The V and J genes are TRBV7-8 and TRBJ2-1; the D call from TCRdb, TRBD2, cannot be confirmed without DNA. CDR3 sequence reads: CASSLVTGTSHNEQFF.